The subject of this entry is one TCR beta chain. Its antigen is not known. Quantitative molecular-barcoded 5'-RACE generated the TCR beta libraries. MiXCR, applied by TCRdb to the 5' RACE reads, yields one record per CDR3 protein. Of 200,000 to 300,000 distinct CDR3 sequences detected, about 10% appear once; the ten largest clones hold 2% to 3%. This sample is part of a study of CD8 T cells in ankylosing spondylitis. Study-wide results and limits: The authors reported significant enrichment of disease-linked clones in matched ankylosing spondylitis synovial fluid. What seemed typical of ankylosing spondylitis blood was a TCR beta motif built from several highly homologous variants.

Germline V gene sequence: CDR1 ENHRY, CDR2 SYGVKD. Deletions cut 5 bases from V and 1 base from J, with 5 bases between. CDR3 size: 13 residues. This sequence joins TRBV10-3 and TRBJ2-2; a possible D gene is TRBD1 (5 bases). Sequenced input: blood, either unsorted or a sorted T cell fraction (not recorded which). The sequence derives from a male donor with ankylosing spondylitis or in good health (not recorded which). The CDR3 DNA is TGTGCCATCAGTACAGGGAACACCGGGGAGCTGTTTTTT. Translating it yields CAISTGNTGELFF.